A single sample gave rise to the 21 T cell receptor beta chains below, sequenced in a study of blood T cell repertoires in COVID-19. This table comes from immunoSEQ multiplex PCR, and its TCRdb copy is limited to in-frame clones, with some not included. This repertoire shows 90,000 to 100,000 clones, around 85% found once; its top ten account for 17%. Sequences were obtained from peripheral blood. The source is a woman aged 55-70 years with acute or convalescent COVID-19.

CDR3 in DNA: TGTGCCAGCAGTAGTACAGGGGGCGGGGGTAATTCACCCCTCCACTTT. This codes for CASSSTGGGGNSPLHF. This chain joins TRBV28 and TRBJ1-6; the match to TRBD1 covers 9 bases. The CDR3 is made up of 16 amino acids. Per germline, CDR1 MDHEN and CDR2 SYDVKM. The V gene end was trimmed by 5 bases and the J gene end by 6 bases; junction bases not matched to a gene: 8. Looking up the rest from reference TRBV28 and TRBJ1-6 gives the full variable domain: DVKVTQSSRYLVKRTGEKVFLECVQDMDHENMFWYRQDPGLGLRLIYFSYDVKMKEKGDIPEGYSVSREKKERFSLILESASTNQTSMYLCASSSTGGGGNSPLHFGNGTRLTVT.

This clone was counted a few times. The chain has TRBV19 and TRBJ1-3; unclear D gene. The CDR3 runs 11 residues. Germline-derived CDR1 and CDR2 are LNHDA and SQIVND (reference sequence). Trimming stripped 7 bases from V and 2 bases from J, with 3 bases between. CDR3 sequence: CASTAGNTIYF. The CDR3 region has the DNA TGTGCCAGTACTGCTGGAAACACCATATATTTT.

CDR3 residues: CASSVYRDRGAGELFF. The CDR3 DNA is TGTGCCAGCAGTGTCTACCGGGACAGGGGGGCCGGGGAGCTGTTTTTT. This chain connects TRBV6-2 or TRBV6-3 to TRBJ2-2; the match to TRBD1 covers 11 bases. V shed 5 bases and J 6 bases; nucleotides not matched to a gene: 8. Germline CDR1 MNHEY, CDR2 SVGEGT. The CDR3 has 16 amino acids.

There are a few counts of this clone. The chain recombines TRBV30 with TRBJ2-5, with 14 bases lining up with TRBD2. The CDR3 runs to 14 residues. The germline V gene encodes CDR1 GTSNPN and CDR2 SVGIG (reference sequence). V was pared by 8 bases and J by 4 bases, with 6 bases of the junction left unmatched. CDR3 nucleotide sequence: TGTGCCCTGGGACTAGCGGGGGTGGGAGAGACCCAGTACTTC. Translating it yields CALGLAGVGETQYF.

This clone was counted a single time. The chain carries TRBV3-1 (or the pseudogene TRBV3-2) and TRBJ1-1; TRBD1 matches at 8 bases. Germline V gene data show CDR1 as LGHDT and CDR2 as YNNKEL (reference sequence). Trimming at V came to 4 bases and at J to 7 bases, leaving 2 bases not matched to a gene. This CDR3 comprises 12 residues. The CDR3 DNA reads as TGTGCCAGCAGCCCCGGACAGGGTGAAGCTTTCTTT. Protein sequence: CASSPGQGEAFF.

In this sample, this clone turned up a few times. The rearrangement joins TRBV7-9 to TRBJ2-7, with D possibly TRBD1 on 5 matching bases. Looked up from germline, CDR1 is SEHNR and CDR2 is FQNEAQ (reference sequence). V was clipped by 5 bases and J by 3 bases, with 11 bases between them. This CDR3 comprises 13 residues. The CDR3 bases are TGTGCCAGCAGCCGACAGTTGAACTACGAGCAGTACTTC. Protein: CASSRQLNYEQYF. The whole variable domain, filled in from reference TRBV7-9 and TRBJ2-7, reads DTGVSQNPRHKITKRGQNVTFRCDPISEHNRLYWYRQTLGQGPEFLTYFQNEAQLEKSRLLSDRFSAERPKGSFSTLEIQRTEQGDSAMYLCASSRQLNYEQYFGPGTRLTVT.

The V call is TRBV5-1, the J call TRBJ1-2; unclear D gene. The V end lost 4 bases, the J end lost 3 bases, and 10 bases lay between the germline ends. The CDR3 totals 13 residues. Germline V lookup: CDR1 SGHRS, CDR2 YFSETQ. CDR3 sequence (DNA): TGCGCCAGCAGCCCTGACTCAGACTATGGCTACACCTTC. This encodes CASSPDSDYGYTF.

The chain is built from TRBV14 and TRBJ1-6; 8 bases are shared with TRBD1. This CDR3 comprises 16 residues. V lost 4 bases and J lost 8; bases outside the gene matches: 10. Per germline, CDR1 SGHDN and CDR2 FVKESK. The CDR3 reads CASSPRTGRWDSPLHF. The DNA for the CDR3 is TGTGCCAGCAGCCCTCGGACAGGGCGATGGGATTCACCCCTCCACTTT.

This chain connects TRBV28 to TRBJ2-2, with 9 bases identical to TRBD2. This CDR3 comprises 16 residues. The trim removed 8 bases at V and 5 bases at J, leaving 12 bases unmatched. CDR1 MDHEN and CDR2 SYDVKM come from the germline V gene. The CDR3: CASFNIRLAGTGELFF. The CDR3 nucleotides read TGTGCCAGCTTTAATATCCGGCTAGCGGGGACCGGGGAGCTGTTTTTT.

DNA of the CDR3: TGTGCCAGCAGTTACTCGCCAGGGGGGATATCCTACGAGCAGTACTTC. This gives the protein CASSYSPGGISYEQYF. The chain uses TRBV6-5 and TRBJ2-7, with TRBD1 as a possible D gene (7 bases). Germline V lookup: CDR1 MNHEY, CDR2 SVGAGI. V was shortened by 0 bases and J by 1 base, with 13 bases between the two germline ends. This CDR3 has 16 residues.

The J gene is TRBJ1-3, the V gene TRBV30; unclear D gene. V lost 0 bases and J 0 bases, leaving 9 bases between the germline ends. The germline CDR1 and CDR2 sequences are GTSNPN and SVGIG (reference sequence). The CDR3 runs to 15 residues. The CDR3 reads CAWSVEQSSGNTIYF. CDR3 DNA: TGTGCCTGGAGTGTAGAACAGAGCTCTGGAAACACCATATATTTT.

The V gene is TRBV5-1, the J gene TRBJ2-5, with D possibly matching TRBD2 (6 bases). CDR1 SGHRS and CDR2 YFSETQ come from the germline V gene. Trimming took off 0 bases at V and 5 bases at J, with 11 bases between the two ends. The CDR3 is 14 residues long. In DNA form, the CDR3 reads TGCGCCAGCAGCTTGGACCTAGCGCAGGAGACCCAGTACTTC. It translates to CASSLDLAQETQYF. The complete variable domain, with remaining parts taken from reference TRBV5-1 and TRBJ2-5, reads KAGVTQTPRYLIKTRGQQVTLSCSPISGHRSVSWYQQTPGQGLQFLFEYFSETQRNKGNFPGRFSGRQFSNSRSEMNVSTLELGDSALYLCASSLDLAQETQYFGPGTRLLVL.

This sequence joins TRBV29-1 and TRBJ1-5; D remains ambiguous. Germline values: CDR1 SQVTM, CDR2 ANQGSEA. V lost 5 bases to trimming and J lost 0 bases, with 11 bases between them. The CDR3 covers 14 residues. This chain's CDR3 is CSVCLADSNQPQHF. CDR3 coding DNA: TGCAGCGTTTGCCTGGCGGATAGCAATCAGCCCCAGCATTTT.

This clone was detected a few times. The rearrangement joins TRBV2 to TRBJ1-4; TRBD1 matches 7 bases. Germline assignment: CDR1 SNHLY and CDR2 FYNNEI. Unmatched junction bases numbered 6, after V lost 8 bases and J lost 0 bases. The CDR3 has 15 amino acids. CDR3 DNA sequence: TGTGCCAGCTTAAGGGACAGATCAACTAATGAAAAACTGTTTTTT. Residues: CASLRDRSTNEKLFF. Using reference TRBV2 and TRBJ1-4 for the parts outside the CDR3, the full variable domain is EPEVTQTPSHQVTQMGQEVILRCVPISNHLYFYWYRQILGQKVEFLVSFYNNEISEKSEIFDDQFSVERPDGSNFTLKIRSTKLEDSAMYFCASLRDRSTNEKLFFGSGTQLSVL.

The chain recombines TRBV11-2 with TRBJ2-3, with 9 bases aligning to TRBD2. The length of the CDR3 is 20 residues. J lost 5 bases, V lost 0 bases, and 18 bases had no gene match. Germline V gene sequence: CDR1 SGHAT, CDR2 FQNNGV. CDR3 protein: CASSLDGGGAHTSGIDTQYF. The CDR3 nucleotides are TGTGCCAGCAGCTTAGACGGCGGGGGGGCCCACACTTCCGGTATAGATACGCAGTATTTT. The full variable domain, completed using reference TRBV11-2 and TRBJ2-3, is EAGVAQSPRYKIIEKRQSVAFWCNPISGHATLYWYQQILGQGPKLLIQFQNNGVVDDSQLPKDRFSAERLKGVDSTLKIQPAKLEDSAVYLCASSLDGGGAHTSGIDTQYFGPGTRLTVL.

CDR3 DNA sequence: TGTGCCAGTAGACTAGCGGGGGGAGCGGATGAGCAGTTCTTC. It yields the protein CASRLAGGADEQFF. The V gene is TRBV19, the J gene TRBJ2-1; 12 bases are shared with TRBD2. Trimming at V came to 6 bases and at J to 8 bases, leaving 5 bases not matched to a gene. CDR3 length equals 14 residues. Germline V gives CDR1 LNHDA, CDR2 SQIVND (reference sequence).

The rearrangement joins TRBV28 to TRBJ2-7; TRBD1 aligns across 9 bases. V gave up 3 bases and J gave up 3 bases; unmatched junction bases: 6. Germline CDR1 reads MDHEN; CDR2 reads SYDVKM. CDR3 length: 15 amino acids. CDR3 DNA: TGTGCCAGCAGTTTGCGGGGACAGGGAGGCTACGAGCAGTACTTC. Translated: CASSLRGQGGYEQYF.

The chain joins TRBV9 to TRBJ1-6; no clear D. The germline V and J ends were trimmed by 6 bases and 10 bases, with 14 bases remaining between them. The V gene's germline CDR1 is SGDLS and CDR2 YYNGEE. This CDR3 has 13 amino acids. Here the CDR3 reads CASTLDGNSPLHF. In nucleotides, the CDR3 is TGTGCCAGCACCCTTGACGGGAACTCACCCCTCCACTTT.

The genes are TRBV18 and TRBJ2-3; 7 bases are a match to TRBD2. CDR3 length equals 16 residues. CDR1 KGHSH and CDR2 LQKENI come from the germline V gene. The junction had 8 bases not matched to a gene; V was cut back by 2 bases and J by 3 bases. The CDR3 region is CASSPTSGDVTDTQYF. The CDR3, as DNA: TGTGCCAGCTCACCAACCAGCGGGGATGTTACAGATACGCAGTATTTT.

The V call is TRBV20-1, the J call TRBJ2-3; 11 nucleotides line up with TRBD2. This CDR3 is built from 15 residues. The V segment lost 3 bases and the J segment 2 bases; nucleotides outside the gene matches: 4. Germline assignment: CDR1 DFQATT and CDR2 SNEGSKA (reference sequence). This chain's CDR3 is CSASGGLADTDTQYF. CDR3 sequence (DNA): TGCAGTGCTAGTGGGGGACTAGCGGACACAGATACGCAGTATTTT.

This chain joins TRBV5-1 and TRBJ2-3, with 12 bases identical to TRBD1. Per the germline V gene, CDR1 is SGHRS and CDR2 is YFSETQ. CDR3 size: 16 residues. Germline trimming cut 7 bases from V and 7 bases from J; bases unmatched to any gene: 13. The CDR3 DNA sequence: TGCGCCAGCTCATACCCACGGGACAGGGGGCGTAATACGCAGTATTTT. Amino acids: CASSYPRDRGRNTQYF. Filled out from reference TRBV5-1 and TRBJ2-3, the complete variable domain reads KAGVTQTPRYLIKTRGQQVTLSCSPISGHRSVSWYQQTPGQGLQFLFEYFSETQRNKGNFPGRFSGRQFSNSRSEMNVSTLELGDSALYLCASSYPRDRGRNTQYFGPGTRLTVL.